This T cell receptor beta chain was captured by sequencing in a study of Ad26.COV2.S vaccination and SARS-CoV-2 variants. Broader study findings: Substantial response breadth was reportedly seen for spike-specific CD8+ and CD4+ T cells after vaccination. Vaccinated and placebo-treated recipients had similar non-spike TCR breadth.

The CDR3 is made up of 16 amino acids. Germline-derived CDR1 and CDR2 are MNHEY and SMNVEV (reference sequence). V lost 0 bases to trimming and J lost 4 bases, with 13 bases between them. Note on this clone: Its specificity is not known.

Treatment defined: around 19 received Ad26.COV2.S at low or high dose, single or two shots; 5 received placebo; per-sample allocation not given. Sampling was done on day 63 after the first vaccine or placebo injection. Clones were read by immunoSEQ multiplex PCR, and TCRdb kept only the in-frame ones, dropping some. The sample has some 240,000 clones, 87% seen once. The chain employs TRBV27 and TRBJ1-3; TRBD1 might be the D (6 bases). The clonotype was recovered from a person aged 18 to 59 who received the Ad26.COV2.S COVID-19 vaccine or a placebo. The material was peripheral blood, obtained in a trial of Ad26.COV2.S vaccine versus placebo. The CDR3 is CASSLSGASGGNTIYF. CDR3 coding DNA: TGTGCCAGCAGTTTATCGGGGGCTTCGGGAGGAAACACCATATATTTT.